The clone carrying this TCR beta chain was seen more than once but under ten times. Its antigen is unknown. This may be a read error: a much more frequent sequence differs by one nucleotide. The source of the sample is a study of immune heterogeneity within non-small cell lung tumors. About the study: Of all tumors, a few turned out to be squamous cell carcinomas, approximately 9 were non-squamous carcinomas and 1 was not otherwise specified.

For each sample, template was 600 ng of bulk tumor genomic DNA. Multiple widely separated biopsies were taken from each primary tumor at surgery. Those enrolled were patients newly diagnosed with untreated non-small cell lung cancer and undergoing curative surgery. This CDR3 is 14 amino acids long. Germline V CDR1 and CDR2: LNHNV, YYDKDF (reference sequence). General observations from the study: The study found identical dominant CDR3 beta clonotypes recurring across tumor sites within a patient, alongside site-unique high-frequency clones.

TCR beta CDR3 was amplified by multiplex PCR, first round roughly 10 cycles, 32 V and 13 J primers. TCRdb recomputed calls from the multiplex PCR reads with MiXCR, one row per CDR3 protein. Here the sample spans 10,000 to 15,000 distinct CDR3 sequences, approximately 22% being singletons. The source of this sequence is a man aged 50 or older with non-small cell lung cancer. This chain connects TRBV15 to TRBJ1-1; TRBD1 matches at 7 bases. The sequencing sample was made of lung tumor tissue. The CDR3 loop is CATGRDGAGGRAFF. The DNA for the CDR3 is TGTGCCACCGGCAGAGATGGGGCAGGGGGGAGAGCTTTCTTT.